Below, 30 T cell receptor beta chains from the same sample are listed, as sequenced in a study of T cells in Graves' hyperthyroidism and ophthalmopathy. The CDR3 regions of TCR beta were amplified from RNA transcripts. First-round RT-PCR of the TCR CDR3 relied on the HTBI primer set. Each CDR3 protein is one row after TCRdb ran MiXCR on the multiplex PCR reads. The top ten hold under 8% of the sample, which has about 290,000 distinct CDR3 sequences, approximately 14% seen once. The sample was blood. The receptors were sampled from a woman aged 35 to 49 with Graves' hyperthyroidism.

This clonotype appeared many times. In DNA, the CDR3 is TGCAGTGCTCCAGAGACCCGCGTGGGGACATACAATGAGCAGTTCTTC. Translation gives CSAPETRVGTYNEQFF. V and J are TRBV20-1 and TRBJ2-1; maybe TRBD1 (6 bases). The CDR3 spans 16 residues. Germline V CDR1 and CDR2: DFQATT, SNEGSKA (reference sequence). The V end was cut by 5 bases, the J end by 4 bases, with 21 bases between.

This clonotype was seen only once. A clone one base away is much larger, so this may be a read error. The CDR3 here is CATSRGPSRLVSYNKQFF. DNA of the CDR3: TGTGCCACCAGCAGAGGACCAAGCCGTTTGGTCTCCTACAATAAGCAGTTCTTC. V and J are TRBV15 and TRBJ2-1; D is undetermined. CDR1 is LNHNV, CDR2 YYDKDF, per germline (reference sequence). The CDR3 sequence is 18 residues long.

This chain joins TRBV6-5 and TRBJ2-1; unclear D gene. The ends were cut back, 2 bases at V and 7 bases at J, with 3 bases in the middle. CDR3 length: 11 residues. Germline V lookup: CDR1 MNHEY, CDR2 SVGAGI. CDR3 region: CASSYPNEQFF. The CDR3 DNA reads TGTGCCAGCAGTTACCCGAATGAGCAGTTCTTC.

V usage is TRBV2 and J usage is TRBJ2-3; D not certain. V lost 7 bases and J lost 4, with 15 bases in between. The CDR3 contains 14 residues. Germline values: CDR1 SNHLY, CDR2 FYNNEI. CDR3 in amino acids: CASIEDVGSDTQYF. Written as DNA, the CDR3 is TGTGCCAGCATAGAAGACGTGGGATCAGATACGCAGTATTTT.

The table lists this clonotype with many counts. CDR3 sequence (DNA): TGTGCCAGCACTGCCGGGACTAGCAGATACGGCGAGCAGTACTTC. Residues: CASTAGTSRYGEQYF. The V and J genes are TRBV6-1 and TRBJ2-7, with 9 bases that match TRBD2. V shed 7 bases, J shed 6 bases, and the junction held 13 bases outside the gene matches. The CDR3 has 15 residues. Germline lookup yields CDR1 MNHNS and CDR2 SASEGT.

This clonotype was recorded at least ten times. The genes are TRBV18 and TRBJ1-1; weak D call: TRBD1 (6 bases). Germline V gene lookup returns CDR1 KGHSH and CDR2 LQKENI. Trimming stripped 0 bases from V and 1 base from J, with 9 bases between. The CDR3 runs to 15 residues. CDR3 nucleotides: TGTGCCAGCTCACCACCGGACAGAAAGAACACTGAAGCTTTCTTT. This sequence encodes CASSPPDRKNTEAFF.

In its sample, this clonotype was seen many times. The J gene is TRBJ2-2, the V gene TRBV2; 7 positions agree with TRBD1. The CDR3 runs 14 residues. J was trimmed by 0 bases and V by 11 bases; bases with no gene match: 6. CDR1 SNHLY and CDR2 FYNNEI come from the germline V gene. In DNA form, the CDR3 reads TGTGCCTCCAGAAGGGGGCCGAACACCGGGGAGCTGTTTTTT. Its protein is CASRRGPNTGELFF.

This clonotype was counted once. This could be a read error, since a much larger clone is one nucleotide away. V and J are TRBV20-1 and TRBJ1-6, with D perhaps TRBD1 (6 bases). Germline CDR1 is DFQATT and CDR2 is SNEGSKA (reference sequence). The CDR3 length is 12 residues. CDR3 region: CSATGDNSPPHF. As DNA, the CDR3 is TGCAGTGCTACAGGGGATAATTCACCCCCCCACTTT.

This clonotype was seen a few times. This rearrangement joins TRBV18 to TRBJ2-7; 7 bases align to TRBD2. In germline, CDR1 is KGHSH, CDR2 LQKENI. V was pared by 2 bases and J by 2 bases, with 3 bases of the junction left unmatched. This CDR3 has 14 residues. In nucleotides, the CDR3 is TGTGCCAGCTCACCAAATGCGGGGGCCTACGAGCAGTACTTC. It codes for CASSPNAGAYEQYF.

This clonotype was counted many times. V usage is TRBV24-1 and J usage is TRBJ1-2; no clear D. The CDR3 runs to 14 residues. CDR1 is KGHDR, CDR2 SFDVKD, per germline. The V end lost 3 bases, the J end lost 0 bases, and 7 bases lay between the germline ends. CDR3 amino acids: CATSDPGTNYGYTF. The CDR3 DNA follows: TGTGCCACCAGTGATCCGGGAACTAACTATGGCTACACCTTC.

This clonotype was picked up many times. This rearrangement joins TRBV28 to TRBJ2-1; D call uncertain. Between the trimmed V and J ends, which lost 2 bases and 2 bases, there was a span of 10 bases. This CDR3 has 15 amino acids. Germline V CDR1 and CDR2: MDHEN, SYDVKM. The CDR3 is CASSLPAAPYNEQFF. In nucleotides, the CDR3 is TGTGCCAGCAGTTTACCTGCGGCCCCCTACAATGAGCAGTTCTTC.

The chain couples TRBV10-3 to TRBJ2-1, with 10 nucleotides matching TRBD1. The CDR3 has 14 amino acids. The J segment lost 4 bases and the V segment lost 10 bases, leaving 7 bases of the junction unmatched. Germline V gene lookup returns CDR1 ENHRY and CDR2 SYGVKD. The CDR3 DNA follows: TGTGCCAGCAGGGGGACAGGGGATTACAATGAGCAGTTCTTC. It codes for CASRGTGDYNEQFF.

The sample holds many counts of this clonotype. The chain carries TRBV20-1 and TRBJ2-1; 8 bases line up with TRBD2. The CDR3 is made up of 17 amino acids. V trimming: 3 bases; J trimming: 2 bases; junction bases outside the gene matches: 12. CDR1 and CDR2 (germline): DFQATT, SNEGSKA (reference sequence). The CDR3 sequence: CSASTLLGGRPYNEQFF. The CDR3 DNA is TGCAGTGCTAGTACCCTTCTTGGCGGGAGGCCCTACAATGAGCAGTTCTTC.

This clonotype was recorded many times. The chain employs TRBV29-1 and TRBJ2-1; TRBD2 is a possible D gene (5 bases). V gave up 3 bases and J gave up 3 bases, with 15 bases separating them. Germline V CDR1 and CDR2: SQVTM, ANQGSEA. CDR3 size: 15 residues. CDR3 sequence (DNA): TGCAGCGTTGAGATGTTGGGGAGAGTCTACAATGAGCAGTTCTTC. This gives the protein CSVEMLGRVYNEQFF.

This clonotype came up many times. The CDR3 DNA is TGTGCCAGCAGTTTAGATTCAGCCAAACTGTTTTTT. Residues: CASSLDSAKLFF. The rearrangement uses TRBV12-3 or TRBV12-4 and TRBJ1-4, with D hard to call. This CDR3 spans 12 amino acids. V lost 1 base and J lost 11, with 8 bases in between.

This clonotype has at least ten counts. The chain employs TRBV18 and TRBJ2-7; no definite D call. V lost 3 bases and J lost 5, with 11 bases in between. Germline V gene data show CDR1 as KGHSH and CDR2 as LQKENI. The CDR3 contains 13 residues. The CDR3 reads CASSPVGLNEQYF. The CDR3 DNA sequence: TGTGCCAGCTCACCTGTCGGGTTAAACGAGCAGTACTTC.

The chain uses TRBV6-5 and TRBJ1-1; D gene unclear. The CDR3 runs to 14 residues. The germline V and J ends were trimmed by 2 bases and 1 base, with 8 bases remaining between them. The germline V gene encodes CDR1 MNHEY and CDR2 SVGAGI. CDR3 bases: TGTGCCAGCAGTTACACCGACTGGAACACTGAAGCTTTCTTT. It translates to CASSYTDWNTEAFF.

This clonotype was found many times. This chain links TRBV19 with TRBJ1-1; D remains ambiguous. CDR1 LNHDA and CDR2 SQIVND come from the germline V gene (reference sequence). The CDR3 consists of 19 residues. V was cut by 4 bases and J by 4 bases, with 28 bases left in between. The CDR3 sequence is CASSTHRPWVGRVATEAFF. DNA for the CDR3: TGTGCCAGTAGTACCCACCGGCCGTGGGTTGGGAGAGTGGCCACTGAAGCTTTCTTT. The full variable domain, its missing parts supplied by reference TRBV19 and TRBJ1-1, is DGGITQSPKYLFRKEGQNVTLSCEQNLNHDAMYWYRQDPGQGLRLIYYSQIVNDFQKGDIAEGYSVSREKKESFPLTVTSAQKNPTAFYLCASSTHRPWVGRVATEAFFGQGTRLTVV.

This clonotype was recorded many times. The chain is built from TRBV2 and TRBJ2-7; D remains unclear. The CDR3 extends over 14 amino acids. The ends were cut back, 0 bases at V and 3 bases at J, with 9 bases in the middle. Germline CDR1 SNHLY, CDR2 FYNNEI. CDR3 protein: CASSEAGFLYEQYF. CDR3 sequence (DNA): TGTGCCAGCAGTGAAGCCGGCTTCCTCTACGAGCAGTACTTC. The full variable domain, rest sourced from reference TRBV2 and TRBJ2-7, is EPEVTQTPSHQVTQMGQEVILRCVPISNHLYFYWYRQILGQKVEFLVSFYNNEISEKSEIFDDQFSVERPDGSNFTLKIRSTKLEDSAMYFCASSEAGFLYEQYFGPGTRLTVT.

This clonotype was seen at least ten times. The CDR3 loop reads CASIRDSGLTEAFF. The CDR3 DNA is TGTGCCAGCATTCGGGACTCTGGATTGACTGAAGCTTTCTTT. The genes are TRBV28 and TRBJ1-1; maybe TRBD1 (5 bases). Germline CDR1 and CDR2: MDHEN and SYDVKM. The CDR3 contains 14 residues. Trimming cost V 7 bases and J 5 bases, with 17 bases left between them.

V usage is TRBV6-1 and J usage is TRBJ2-2; D call uncertain. Germline loops: CDR1 MNHNS, CDR2 SASEGT. The length of the CDR3 is 13 residues. The V end was cut by 5 bases, the J end by 8 bases, with 12 bases between. CDR3 region: CASSSRFRGELFF. The CDR3 DNA is TGTGCCAGCAGTTCCAGGTTTAGGGGGGAGCTGTTTTTT.

This clonotype was picked up many times. The chain has TRBV6-5 and TRBJ1-1, with a weak D call TRBD1 (6 bases). The CDR3 sequence is 13 residues long. Trimming shortened V by 3 bases and J by 6 bases, and 11 bases separated the two germline ends. Germline CDR1 reads MNHEY; CDR2 reads SVGAGI. CDR3 coding DNA: TGTGCCAGCAGTTATAAGGGGGGCTCTGAAGCTTTCTTT. It codes for CASSYKGGSEAFF.

This clonotype was counted between two and nine times. This chain uses TRBV7-9 with TRBJ2-4; 8 positions agree with TRBD1. Germline values: CDR1 SEHNR, CDR2 FQNEAQ (reference sequence). With 5 bases clipped from V and 2 bases from J, the junction kept 8 bases outside the gene matches. The CDR3 totals 16 residues. This CDR3 reads CASSPRTGWTKNIQYF. The CDR3 DNA reads TGTGCCAGCAGCCCGAGGACAGGGTGGACCAAAAACATTCAGTACTTC.

The V call is TRBV19, the J call TRBJ1-1, with D possibly matching TRBD1 (5 bases). Trimming cost V 1 base and J 7 bases, with 7 bases left between them. The CDR3 is made up of 12 amino acids. Germline CDR1 reads LNHDA; CDR2 reads SQIVND (reference sequence). The CDR3 nucleotides are TGTGCCAGTAGTATAGTGGACAATGAAGCTTTCTTT. Translating it yields CASSIVDNEAFF.

This clonotype showed up many times. The chain couples TRBV20-1 to TRBJ1-6; D might be TRBD1 (6 bases). The germline CDR1 and CDR2 sequences are DFQATT and SNEGSKA (reference sequence). V gave up 1 base and J gave up 7 bases, with 8 bases separating them. The length of the CDR3 is 13 residues. The CDR3 DNA reads as TGCAGTGCTAGAGGGACAGCAAATTCACCCCTCCACTTT. Protein product: CSARGTANSPLHF.

The V gene is TRBV7-9, the J gene TRBJ2-7; the D call may be TRBD1 or TRBD2 (5 bases each). The ends were cut back, 2 bases at V and 4 bases at J, with 9 bases in the middle. The CDR3 sequence is 13 residues long. CDR1 SEHNR and CDR2 FQNEAQ come from the germline V gene (reference sequence). CDR3 region: CASSLLWGYEQYF. The CDR3 coding sequence is TGTGCCAGCAGCTTACTTTGGGGGTACGAGCAGTACTTC. The full variable domain, completed using reference TRBV7-9 and TRBJ2-7, is DTGVSQNPRHKITKRGQNVTFRCDPISEHNRLYWYRQTLGQGPEFLTYFQNEAQLEKSRLLSDRFSAERPKGSFSTLEIQRTEQGDSAMYLCASSLLWGYEQYFGPGTRLTVT.

This clonotype showed up many times. This chain connects TRBV2 to TRBJ2-7, with D uncertain. The CDR3 runs 15 residues. V dropped 0 bases and J dropped 8 bases, with 17 bases sitting between them. Per the germline V gene, CDR1 is SNHLY and CDR2 is FYNNEI. CDR3: CASSEADSSSAKQYF. The DNA for the CDR3 is TGTGCCAGCAGTGAAGCCGACTCCAGTTCCGCCAAGCAGTACTTC.

This clonotype has more than one count but fewer than ten. A much larger clone differs from this one at a single base, so this may be a read error. The chain combines TRBV2 with TRBJ2-1, with D maybe TRBD1 (6 bases). Germline loops: CDR1 SNHLY, CDR2 FYNNEI. CDR3 length: 15 residues. CDR3 loop: CAGSTDSGSYNEQFF. The CDR3, as DNA: TGTGCCGGCAGTACGGACAGCGGCTCCTACAATGAGCAGTTCTTC.

This chain links TRBV13 with TRBJ2-7; 10 bases line up with TRBD2. The V and J ends lost 4 bases and 3 bases, in that order; junction bases with no gene match: 6. In germline, CDR1 is PRHDT, CDR2 FYEKMQ (reference sequence). The CDR3 has 15 residues. CDR3 region: CASSSFSGRNYEQYF. As DNA, the CDR3 is TGTGCCAGCAGCTCGTTTAGCGGGAGGAACTACGAGCAGTACTTC.

The CDR3 DNA follows: TGTGCCAGCAGTCGCACGTACAGGGGAACCTACGAGCAGTACTTC. It encodes CASSRTYRGTYEQYF. This chain joins TRBV27 and TRBJ2-7, with TRBD1 matching over 7 bases. The CDR3 consists of 15 residues. Trimming removed 5 bases from V and 2 bases from J; junction bases left unmatched: 9. Germline V gene lookup returns CDR1 MNHEY and CDR2 SMNVEV (reference sequence).